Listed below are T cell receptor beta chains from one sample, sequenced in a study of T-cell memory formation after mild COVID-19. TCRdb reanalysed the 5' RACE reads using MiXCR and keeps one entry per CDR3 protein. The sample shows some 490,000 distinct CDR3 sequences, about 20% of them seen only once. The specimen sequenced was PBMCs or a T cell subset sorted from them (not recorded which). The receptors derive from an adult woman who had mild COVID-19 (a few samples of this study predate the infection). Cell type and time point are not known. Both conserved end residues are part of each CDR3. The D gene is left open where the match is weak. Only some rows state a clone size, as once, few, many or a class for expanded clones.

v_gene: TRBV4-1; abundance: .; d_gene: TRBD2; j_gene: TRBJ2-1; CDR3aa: CASSQTPGLAAFYNEQFF; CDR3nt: TGCGCCAGCAGCCAGACCCCGGGACTAGCGGCCTTCTACAATGAGCAGTTCTTC
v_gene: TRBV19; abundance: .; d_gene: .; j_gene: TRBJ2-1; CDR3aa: CASSIDAVVPSYNEQFF; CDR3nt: TGTGCCAGTAGTATAGATGCCGTTGTGCCAAGTTACAATGAGCAGTTCTTC
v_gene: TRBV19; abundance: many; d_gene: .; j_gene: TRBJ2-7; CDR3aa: CATKSTGRSHEQYF; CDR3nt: TGTGCCACCAAGTCGACGGGAAGGTCCCACGAGCAGTACTTC
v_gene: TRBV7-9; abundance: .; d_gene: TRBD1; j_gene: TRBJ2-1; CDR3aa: CASSLVSPGTGGGSYNEQFF; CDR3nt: TGTGCCAGCAGCTTAGTATCCCCGGGAACAGGGGGCGGTTCCTACAATGAGCAGTTCTTC
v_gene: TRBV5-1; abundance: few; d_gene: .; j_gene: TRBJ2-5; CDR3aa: CASRKEETQYF; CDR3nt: TGCGCCAGCAGGAAAGAAGAGACCCAGTACTTC
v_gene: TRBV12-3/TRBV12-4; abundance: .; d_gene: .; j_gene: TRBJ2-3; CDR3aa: CASSPQGATGADTQYF; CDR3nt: TGTGCCAGCAGTCCCCAAGGGGCCACTGGAGCAGATACGCAGTATTTT
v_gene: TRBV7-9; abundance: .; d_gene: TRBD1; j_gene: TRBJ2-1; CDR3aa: CASRYPGDRANEQFF; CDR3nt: TGTGCCAGCAGATACCCTGGGGACAGGGCCAATGAGCAGTTCTTC
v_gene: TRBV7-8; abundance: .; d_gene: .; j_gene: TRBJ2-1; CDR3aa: CASSPLARSGNEQFF; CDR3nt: TGTGCCAGCAGCCCCCTCGCGAGGTCGGGCAATGAGCAGTTCTTC
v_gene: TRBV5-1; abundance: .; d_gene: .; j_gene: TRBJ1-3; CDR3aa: CASRNAPTLYPGNTIYF; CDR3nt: TGCGCCAGCAGAAACGCCCCCACGCTATACCCGGGAAACACCATATATTTT
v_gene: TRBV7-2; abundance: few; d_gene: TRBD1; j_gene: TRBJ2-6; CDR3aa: CASSLWTGVSGANVLTF; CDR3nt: TGTGCCAGCAGCTTATGGACAGGGGTCTCTGGGGCCAACGTCCTGACTTTC
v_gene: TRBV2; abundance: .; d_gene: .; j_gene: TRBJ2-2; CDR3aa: CASTWDFLNTGELFF; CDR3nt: TGTGCCAGCACTTGGGACTTTCTGAACACCGGGGAGCTGTTTTTT
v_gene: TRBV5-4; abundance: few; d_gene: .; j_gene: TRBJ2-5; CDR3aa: CASSPGPSRDIQGTQYF; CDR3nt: TGTGCCAGCAGCCCAGGGCCTTCCCGAGACATTCAGGGGACCCAGTACTTC
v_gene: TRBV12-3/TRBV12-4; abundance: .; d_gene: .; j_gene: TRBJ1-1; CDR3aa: CASSLAPATMNTEAFF; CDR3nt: TGTGCCAGCAGTTTAGCGCCCGCGACGATGAACACTGAAGCTTTCTTT
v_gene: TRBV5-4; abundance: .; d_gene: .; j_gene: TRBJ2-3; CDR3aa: CASSPPLSTDTQYF; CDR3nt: TGTGCCAGCAGCCCCCCCCTGTCCACAGATACGCAGTATTTT
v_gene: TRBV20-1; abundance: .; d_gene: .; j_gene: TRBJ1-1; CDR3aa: CSARDGARGTEAFF; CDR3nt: TGCAGTGCTAGAGATGGGGCACGCGGGACTGAAGCTTTCTTT
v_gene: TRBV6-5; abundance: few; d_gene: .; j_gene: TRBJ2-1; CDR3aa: CASSYSRGAGWEQFF; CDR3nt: TGTGCCAGCAGTTACTCCCGGGGGGCGGGATGGGAGCAGTTCTTC
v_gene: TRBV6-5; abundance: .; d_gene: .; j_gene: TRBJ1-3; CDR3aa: CASSYGPLGNTIYF; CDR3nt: TGTGCCAGCAGTTACGGGCCTCTCGGAAACACCATATATTTT
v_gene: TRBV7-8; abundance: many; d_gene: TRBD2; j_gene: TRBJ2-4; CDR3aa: CASSSGTSGGALNIQYF; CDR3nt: TGTGCCAGCAGCTCCGGGACTAGCGGGGGGGCCCTAAACATTCAGTACTTC
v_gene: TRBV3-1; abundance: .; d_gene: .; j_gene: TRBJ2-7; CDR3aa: CASSQGRLNKAYEQYF; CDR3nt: TGTGCCAGCAGCCAAGGAAGGTTGAACAAAGCCTACGAGCAGTACTTC
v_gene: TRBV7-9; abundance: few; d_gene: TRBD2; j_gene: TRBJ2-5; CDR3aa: CASSSGLAGTQETQYF; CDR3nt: TGTGCCAGCAGCTCGGGACTAGCGGGGACTCAAGAGACCCAGTACTTC
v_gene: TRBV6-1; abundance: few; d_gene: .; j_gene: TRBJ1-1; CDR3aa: CASSDRANTEAFF; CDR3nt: TGTGCCAGCAGTGACAGGGCGAACACTGAAGCTTTCTTT
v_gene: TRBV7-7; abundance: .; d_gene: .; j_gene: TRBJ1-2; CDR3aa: CARNRRPRGTKINYGYTF; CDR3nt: TGTGCCAGGAACAGGAGGCCGAGGGGGACGAAGATTAACTATGGCTACACCTTC
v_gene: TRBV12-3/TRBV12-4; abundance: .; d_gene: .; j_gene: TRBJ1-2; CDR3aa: CASSFSGTYGYTF; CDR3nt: TGTGCCAGCAGTTTTTCCGGAACCTATGGCTACACCTTC
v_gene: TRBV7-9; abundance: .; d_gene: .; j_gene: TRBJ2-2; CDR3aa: CATSEGGDVTGELFF; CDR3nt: TGTGCCACCTCAGAAGGGGGAGATGTAACCGGGGAGCTGTTTTTT
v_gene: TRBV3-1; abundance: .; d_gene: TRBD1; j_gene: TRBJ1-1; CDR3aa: CASREGQEAFF; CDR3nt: TGTGCCAGCAGGGAGGGACAGGAAGCTTTCTTT
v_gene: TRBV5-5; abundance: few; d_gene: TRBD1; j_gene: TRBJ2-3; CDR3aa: CASSLGTDPDTQYF; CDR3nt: TGTGCCAGCAGCCTCGGGACAGACCCAGATACGCAGTATTTT
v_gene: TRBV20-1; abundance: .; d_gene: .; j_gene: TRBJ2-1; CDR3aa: CSARDGTAYNEQFF; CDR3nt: TGCAGTGCTAGAGATGGGACGGCATACAATGAGCAGTTCTTC
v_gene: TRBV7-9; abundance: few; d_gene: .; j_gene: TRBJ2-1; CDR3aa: CASSLASEAGGDEQFF; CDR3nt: TGTGCCAGCAGCTTAGCAAGCGAGGCAGGAGGCGATGAGCAGTTCTTC
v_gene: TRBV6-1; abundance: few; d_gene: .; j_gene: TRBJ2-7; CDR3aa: CASSEFTPPPYEQYF; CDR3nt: TGTGCCAGCAGTGAATTCACACCTCCCCCCTACGAGCAGTACTTC
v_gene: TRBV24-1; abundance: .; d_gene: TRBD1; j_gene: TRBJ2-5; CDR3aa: CATSPGTGTETQYF; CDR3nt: TGTGCCACCAGCCCCGGGACAGGGACGGAGACCCAGTACTTC
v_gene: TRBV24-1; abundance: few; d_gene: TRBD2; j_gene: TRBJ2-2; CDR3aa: CATHSGGSLSGELFF; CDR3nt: TGTGCCACCCACTCGGGCGGGAGTTTGTCCGGGGAGCTGTTTTTT
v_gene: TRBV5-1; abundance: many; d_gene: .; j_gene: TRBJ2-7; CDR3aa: CASSLDPAAVSYEQYF; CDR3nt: TGCGCCAGCAGCTTGGATCCAGCGGCGGTCTCCTACGAGCAGTACTTC
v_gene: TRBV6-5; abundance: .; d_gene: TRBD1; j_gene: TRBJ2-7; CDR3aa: CASRARGRQSMPYF; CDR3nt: TGTGCCAGCAGAGCTAGGGGGCGGCAGTCAATGCCGTACTTC
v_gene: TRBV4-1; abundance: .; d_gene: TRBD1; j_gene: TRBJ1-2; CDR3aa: CASSHRDSYYGYTF; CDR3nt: TGCGCCAGCAGCCACCGGGACAGCTACTATGGCTACACCTTC
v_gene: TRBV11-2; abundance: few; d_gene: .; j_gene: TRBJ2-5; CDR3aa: CASSWRDTQETQYF; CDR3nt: TGTGCCAGCAGCTGGCGGGACACCCAAGAGACCCAGTACTTC
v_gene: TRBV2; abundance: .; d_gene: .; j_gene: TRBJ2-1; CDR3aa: CASSDSKDNEQFF; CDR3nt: TGTGCCAGCAGTGATTCGAAAGACAATGAGCAGTTCTTC
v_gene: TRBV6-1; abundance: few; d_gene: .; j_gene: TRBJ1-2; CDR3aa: CASSERARSKGGYTF; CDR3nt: TGTGCCAGCAGTGAAAGGGCCCGGTCTAAGGGGGGCTACACCTTC
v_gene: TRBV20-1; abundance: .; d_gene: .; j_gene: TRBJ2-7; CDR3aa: CSARGPSRYEQYF; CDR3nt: TGCAGTGCTAGAGGGCCTAGCAGGTACGAGCAGTACTTC